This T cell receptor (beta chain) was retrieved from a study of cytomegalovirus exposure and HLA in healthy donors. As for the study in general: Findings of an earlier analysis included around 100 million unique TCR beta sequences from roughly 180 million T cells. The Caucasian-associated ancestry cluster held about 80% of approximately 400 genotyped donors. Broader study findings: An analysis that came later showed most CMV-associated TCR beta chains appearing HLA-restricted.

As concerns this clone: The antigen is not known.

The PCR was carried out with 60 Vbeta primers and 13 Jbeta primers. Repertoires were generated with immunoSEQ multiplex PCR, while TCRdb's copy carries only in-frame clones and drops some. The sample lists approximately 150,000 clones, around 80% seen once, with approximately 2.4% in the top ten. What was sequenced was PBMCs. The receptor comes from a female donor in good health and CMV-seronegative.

CDR3 amino acids: CSVSRGETQYF. DNA for the CDR3: TGCAGCGTGAGTCGCGGGGAGACCCAGTACTTC. J is TRBJ2-5 and V is TRBV29-1, with D perhaps matching TRBD2 (5 bases). CDR3 length equals 11 residues. Germline CDR1 SQVTM, CDR2 ANQGSEA. Deletions cut 6 bases from V and 5 bases from J, with 10 bases between.